What follows is one TCR beta chain and its context. Its specificity is unknown. The sample comes from a study of human T cells and chemical hapten exposure. As for the study in general: The study lasted approximately 25 weeks, and patients were dosed weekly with diphenylcyclopropenone on the scalp throughout. Enrolled patients were predominantly female and had alopecia areata, totalis or universalis. Small volume differences among pooled libraries mainly caused per-sample TCR yield variation.

A single record per CDR3 protein comes from TCRdb applying MiXCR to the RACE reads. Here the sample spans fewer than 150,000 distinct CDR3 sequences, approximately 13% being singletons. The CDR3 totals 14 residues. V was pared by 5 bases and J by 3 bases, with 12 bases between. Time point given: pre-sensitization, week 0. The treatment here: therapeutic diphenylcyclopropenone sensitization with weekly scalp DPC. The study's findings and limits: No alteration of TCRs above 1 in 1000 frequency was seen with DPC sensitization.

The material sequenced was whole blood, taken in connection with sensitization to the hapten diphenylcyclopropenone (DPC). The TCR was taken from a woman under 30 with alopecia areata. Some clones in this sample may be carry-over from other donors' samples. The J gene is TRBJ2-3, the V gene TRBV12-3 or TRBV12-4; a weak D match, TRBD2 (5 bases). The CDR3 sequence: CASSPTGETDTQYF. The CDR3 nucleotides read TGTGCCAGCAGTCCAACTGGGGAGACAGATACGCAGTATTTT.